This entry is about one T cell receptor (beta chain). Its target is not known. TCRdb redid the calling of the RACE reads with MiXCR, one entry per CDR3 protein. The data hold 85,000 to 90,000 distinct CDR3 sequences, with around 9.6% observed a single time. Time point in this sample: pre-sensitization, week 0. Indicated treatment: therapeutic diphenylcyclopropenone sensitization with weekly scalp DPC. Total RNA extraction was carried out from unfractionated whole blood. The data stem from a study of human T cells and chemical hapten exposure. The study, taken as a whole, reports: Expanded TCRs were compared with controls, and the expanded TCRs formed significantly more large CDR3 similarity clusters.

The clonotype was recovered from a woman aged 40 to 50 with alopecia areata. Some clones in this sample may be carry-over from other donors' samples. Source: whole blood, taken in connection with sensitization to the hapten diphenylcyclopropenone (DPC).

CDR3 loop: CASSGYYEQYF. CDR3 DNA sequence: TGTGCCAGCAGTGGATACTACGAGCAGTACTTC. The chain employs TRBV25-1 and TRBJ2-7, with unresolved D. Trimming took off 4 bases at V and 3 bases at J, with 4 bases between the two ends. This CDR3 has 11 residues. CDR1 is MGHDK, CDR2 SYGVNS, per germline.